This T cell receptor beta chain appears in the sequencing data of a study of blood T cells in healthy people across ages. Per the germline V gene, CDR1 is SNHLY and CDR2 is FYNNEI. The CDR3 runs 13 residues. V gave up 3 bases and J gave up 2 bases, with 7 bases separating them. Comment on this clonotype: The antigen is unknown.

Findings and caveats of the study: Age advanced and TCR beta diversity per million T cells fell, roughly linearly. Across samples, TCR beta diversity tracked strongly with naive T cell percentage.

For the second PCR, which ran for roughly 6 to 12 cycles, a sample-barcoded 5' primer and a J-beta primer mix were used. TCRdb processed the 5' RACE reads anew with MiXCR; each CDR3 protein has one entry. This table has about 630,000 distinct CDR3 sequences, roughly 21% appearing once. Sequenced input: blood. V and J are TRBV2 and TRBJ1-2; no firm D call. This TCR derives from a man aged 70 or older in good health. CDR3 nucleotides: TGTGCCAGCAGTGACATGGAAAACTATGGCTACACCTTC. It specifies CASSDMENYGYTF. Based on the CDR3 plus reference TRBV2 and TRBJ1-2, the full variable domain is EPEVTQTPSHQVTQMGQEVILRCVPISNHLYFYWYRQILGQKVEFLVSFYNNEISEKSEIFDDQFSVERPDGSNFTLKIRSTKLEDSAMYFCASSDMENYGYTFGSGTRLTVV.